The rows below give T cell receptor beta chains drawn from one sample of a study of beta chain features in type 1 diabetes. This table comes from immunoSEQ multiplex PCR, and its TCRdb copy is limited to in-frame clones, with some not included. Of 810,000 or so clones listed, 17% were seen once; the top ten hold 0.02% to 0.025%. Sequenced input: naive CD4+ T cells from blood. All receptors come from a woman under 30 in good health. Both conserved end residues are part of each CDR3. D genes are given only for firm matches. Where a row states a size, it is once, few, many or the class of an expanded clone; other rows omit it.

D gene,V gene,J gene,clone size,CDR3 protein,CDR3 DNA
-,TRBV9,TRBJ1-2,-,CASSVEVGVGGYTF,TGTGCCAGCAGCGTAGAGGTCGGGGTAGGGGGCTACACCTTC
-,TRBV29-1,TRBJ2-1,-,CSVVKGFSYNEQFF,TGCAGCGTTGTTAAGGGGTTCTCCTACAATGAGCAGTTCTTC
TRBD2,TRBV7-9,TRBJ2-5,few,CASSNEGLAGETQYF,TGTGCCAGCAGCAATGAGGGACTAGCAGGGGAGACCCAGTACTTC
-,TRBV7-9,TRBJ1-2,few,CASSLGGVGGYTF,TGTGCCAGCAGCTTAGGAGGGGTAGGTGGCTACACCTTC
-,TRBV10-3,TRBJ1-5,-,CAIGTDQPQHF,TGTGCCATCGGAACCGACCAGCCCCAGCATTTT
-,TRBV15,TRBJ2-2,few,CATSRVGWGANTGELFF,TGTGCCACCAGCAGAGTCGGGTGGGGTGCGAACACCGGGGAGCTGTTTTTT
-,TRBV28,TRBJ2-1,-,CASTDSGLGRDNEQFF,TGTGCCAGCACCGACTCCGGGTTGGGGCGAGACAATGAGCAGTTCTTC
-,TRBV4-2,TRBJ1-4,few,CASSQILQTTQGSGEKLFF,TGTGCCAGCAGCCAAATCCTACAGACCACTCAGGGATCGGGGGAAAAACTGTTTTTT
-,TRBV5-1,TRBJ2-7,-,CASSLDTGFSYEQYF,TGCGCCAGCAGCTTGGATACAGGGTTCTCCTACGAGCAGTACTTC
-,TRBV14,TRBJ1-3,-,CASRQSTSSGNTIYF,TGTGCCAGCAGACAATCGACAAGTTCTGGAAACACCATATATTTT
-,TRBV29-1,TRBJ2-5,few,CSADGGVGQYF,TGCAGCGCCGATGGGGGCGTCGGGCAGTACTTC
-,TRBV7-3,TRBJ2-5,few,CASSRRYQETQYF,TGTGCCAGCAGTCGCCGGTACCAAGAGACCCAGTACTTC
-,TRBV28,TRBJ2-1,-,CASKGGGPTYNEQFF,TGTGCCAGCAAGGGGGGCGGTCCTACCTACAATGAGCAGTTCTTC
-,TRBV20-1,TRBJ2-1,few,CSARIIGSWIF,TGCAGTGCTAGAATTATAGGGAGTTGGATCTTC
-,TRBV27,TRBJ2-1,once,CASSYYSEQFF,TGTGCCAGCAGTTACTATTCTGAGCAGTTCTTC
-,TRBV28,TRBJ2-1,few,CAGSSYNEQFF,TGTGCCGGGAGCTCCTACAATGAGCAGTTCTTC
-,TRBV19,TRBJ2-5,-,CASSMGRGPASSPPSKTQYF,TGTGCCAGTAGTATGGGGCGGGGACCCGCTTCCTCACCCCCTTCCAAGACCCAGTACTTC
TRBD1,TRBV28,TRBJ2-3,few,CASRRQGGTDTQYF,TGTGCCAGCAGGCGACAGGGGGGCACAGATACGCAGTATTTT
-,TRBV6-5,TRBJ1-2,-,CASAINRVAGYTF,TGTGCCAGCGCTATAAACAGGGTGGCAGGCTACACCTTC
-,TRBV7-9,TRBJ1-4,-,CASSTRDGGEKLFF,TGTGCCAGCAGTACCCGGGATGGGGGTGAAAAACTGTTTTTT
TRBD1,TRBV5-6,TRBJ1-2,-,CASSFMDRINYGYTF,TGTGCCAGCAGCTTCATGGACAGGATTAATTATGGCTACACCTTC
-,TRBV18,TRBJ2-2,few,CASSLQGTGELFF,TGTGCCAGCTCACTTCAGGGCACCGGGGAGCTGTTTTTT
-,TRBV9,TRBJ2-2,-,CASSAWDGGELFF,TGTGCCAGCAGCGCCTGGGACGGCGGGGAGCTGTTTTTT
TRBD2,TRBV6-7,TRBJ2-7,-,CASSYDGTATSGSPNEQYF,TGTGCCAGCAGTTACGATGGGACAGCTACTAGCGGGAGTCCGAACGAGCAGTACTTC
-,TRBV5-4,TRBJ2-3,few,CASSLTSPDTQYF,TGTGCCAGCAGCTTGACTAGCCCAGATACGCAGTATTTT
TRBD1,TRBV27,TRBJ1-2,few,CASGFVRTGAYGYTF,TGTGCCAGCGGCTTTGTCAGGACAGGAGCCTATGGCTACACCTTC
TRBD2,TRBV7-3,TRBJ2-1,few,CASGSLAGVANEQFF,TGTGCCAGCGGATCCCTAGCGGGAGTTGCCAATGAGCAGTTCTTC
-,TRBV9,TRBJ1-3,few,CASSAVSGNTIYF,TGTGCCAGCAGCGCAGTCTCTGGAAACACCATATATTTT
TRBD1,TRBV5-4,TRBJ2-7,-,CASSASTGDGYEQYF,TGTGCCAGCAGCGCCTCGACAGGGGATGGATACGAGCAGTACTTC
TRBD1,TRBV18,TRBJ2-2,-,CASGGQMNTGELFF,TGTGCCAGCGGGGGACAGATGAACACCGGGGAGCTGTTTTTT
-,TRBV9,TRBJ2-3,-,CASSVGRADTQYF,TGTGCCAGCAGCGTAGGGAGGGCAGATACGCAGTATTTT
-,TRBV11-2,TRBJ1-3,few,CASSLIGSPGNTIYF,TGTGCCAGCAGCTTGATTGGGAGCCCTGGAAACACCATATATTTT
-,TRBV5-4,TRBJ2-1,few,CASSSLLNNEQFF,TGTGCCAGCAGCTCCCTCCTTAACAATGAGCAGTTCTTC
-,TRBV28,TRBJ1-4,-,CASSLSGTNEKLFF,TGTGCCAGCAGTTTATCAGGAACTAATGAAAAACTGTTTTTT
TRBD1,TRBV4-3,TRBJ1-3,-,CASSQDYPFGQVAGNTIYF,TGCGCCAGCAGCCAAGATTACCCGTTTGGACAGGTTGCCGGAAACACCATATATTTT
-,TRBV11-2,TRBJ2-3,few,CASSPQGDTQYF,TGTGCCAGCAGCCCCCAGGGCGATACGCAGTATTTT
TRBD1,TRBV6-1,TRBJ2-7,-,CASRPGQGITYEQYF,TGTGCCAGCAGGCCGGGACAGGGGATAACCTACGAGCAGTACTTC
TRBD2,TRBV28,TRBJ2-7,few,CASSLFGTSGSYEQYF,TGTGCCAGCAGTTTATTTGGGACTAGCGGGAGCTACGAGCAGTACTTC
TRBD1,TRBV15,TRBJ2-7,few,CATSGGQTPAYEQYF,TGTGCCACCAGCGGGGGACAGACCCCCGCCTACGAGCAGTACTTC
-,TRBV6-5,TRBJ2-2,-,CASRLDTVGGELFF,TGTGCCAGCAGATTAGACACCGTCGGCGGGGAGCTGTTTTTT
TRBD2,TRBV7-2,TRBJ2-1,few,CASSPRLAWDLGQFF,TGTGCCAGCAGCCCGAGACTAGCGTGGGACCTTGGGCAGTTCTTC
-,TRBV28,TRBJ1-4,-,CASRRGPINEKLFF,TGTGCCAGCAGAAGGGGACCGATTAATGAAAAACTGTTTTTT
-,TRBV4-3,TRBJ2-2,few,CASSQEGWTGELFF,TGCGCCAGCAGCCAAGAGGGCTGGACCGGGGAGCTGTTTTTT
TRBD2,TRBV6-6,TRBJ2-2,-,CATTSGRTNTGELFF,TGTGCCACGACTAGCGGGAGGACGAACACCGGGGAGCTGTTTTTT
-,TRBV9,TRBJ1-5,-,CASSVREGGPQHF,TGTGCCAGCAGCGTACGGGAAGGAGGGCCCCAGCATTTT
-,TRBV27,TRBJ1-5,-,CASSLSGSNQPQHF,TGTGCCAGCAGTTTATCGGGAAGCAATCAGCCCCAGCATTTT
TRBD2,TRBV5-1,TRBJ2-7,few,CASSAGLAVYEQYF,TGCGCCAGCAGCGCCGGACTAGCGGTCTACGAGCAGTACTTC
-,TRBV5-1,TRBJ2-5,few,CASSLDIQETQYF,TGCGCCAGCAGCCTGGACATTCAGGAGACCCAGTACTTC
-,TRBV7-9,TRBJ2-5,-,CASSFFEAGETQYF,TGTGCCAGCAGCTTTTTCGAGGCCGGAGAGACCCAGTACTTC
-,TRBV9,TRBJ1-1,-,CASSPQGLGNTEAFF,TGTGCCAGCAGCCCCCAAGGGCTCGGGAACACTGAAGCTTTCTTT
TRBD2,TRBV7-8,TRBJ2-3,-,CASSNRTSTDTQYF,TGTGCCAGCAGCAATCGGACTAGTACAGATACGCAGTATTTT
TRBD1,TRBV27,TRBJ1-1,few,CASKPGQGNAEAFF,TGTGCCAGCAAACCGGGACAGGGTAACGCTGAAGCTTTCTTT
-,TRBV5-1,TRBJ1-1,-,CASSPANTEAFF,TGCGCCAGCAGCCCCGCTAACACTGAAGCTTTCTTT
TRBD2,TRBV27,TRBJ2-2,-,CASSNRGRLAGVDTGELFF,TGTGCCAGCAGCAACCGGGGGCGCTTAGCGGGAGTGGACACCGGGGAGCTGTTTTTT
-,TRBV6-1,TRBJ1-4,once,CAIRTEGSEKLFF,TGTGCCATCAGGACGGAGGGGAGTGAAAAACTGTTTTTT